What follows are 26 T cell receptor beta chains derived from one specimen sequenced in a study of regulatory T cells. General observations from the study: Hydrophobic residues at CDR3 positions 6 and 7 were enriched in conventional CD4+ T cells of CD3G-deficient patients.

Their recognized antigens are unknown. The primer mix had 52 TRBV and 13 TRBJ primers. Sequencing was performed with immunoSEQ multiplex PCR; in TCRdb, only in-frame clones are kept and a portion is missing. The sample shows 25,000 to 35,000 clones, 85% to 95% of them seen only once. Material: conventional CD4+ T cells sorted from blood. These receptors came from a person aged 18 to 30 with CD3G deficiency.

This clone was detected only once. The CDR3 spells CASSLVDNEQFF. In nucleotides, the CDR3 is TGTGCCAGCAGCCTTGTGGACAATGAGCAGTTCTTC. This chain joins TRBV7-9 and TRBJ2-1; D not resolved. The CDR3 covers 12 residues. V was trimmed by 5 bases and J by 5 bases, leaving 7 bases between them. Germline lookup yields CDR1 SEHNR and CDR2 FQNEAQ (reference sequence).

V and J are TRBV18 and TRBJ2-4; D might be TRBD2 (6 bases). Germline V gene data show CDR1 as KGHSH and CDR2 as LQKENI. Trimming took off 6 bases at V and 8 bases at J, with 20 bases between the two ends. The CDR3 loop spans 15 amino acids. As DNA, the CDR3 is TGTGCCAGCTCCTCCAAAAGGACGACTAGGGACATTCAGTACTTC. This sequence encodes CASSSKRTTRDIQYF.

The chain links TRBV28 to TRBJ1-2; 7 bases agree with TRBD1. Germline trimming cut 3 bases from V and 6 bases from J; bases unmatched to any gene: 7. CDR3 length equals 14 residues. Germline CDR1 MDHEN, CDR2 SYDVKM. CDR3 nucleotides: TGTGCCAGCAGTTTGCCCACAGGGGATAATGGCTACACCTTC. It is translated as CASSLPTGDNGYTF.

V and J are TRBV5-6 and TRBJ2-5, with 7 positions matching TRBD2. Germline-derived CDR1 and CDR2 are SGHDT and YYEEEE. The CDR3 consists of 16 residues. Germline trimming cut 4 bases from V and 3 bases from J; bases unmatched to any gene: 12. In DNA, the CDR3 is TGTGCCAGCAGCCCCTCTCCGCGGGGGAAAAAAGAGACCCAGTACTTC. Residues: CASSPSPRGKKETQYF.

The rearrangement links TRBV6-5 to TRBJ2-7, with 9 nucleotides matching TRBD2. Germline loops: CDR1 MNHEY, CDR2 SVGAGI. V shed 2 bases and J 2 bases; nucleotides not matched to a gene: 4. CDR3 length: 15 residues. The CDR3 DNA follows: TGTGCCAGCAGTTACGAAGCGGGGGGCCCCTACGAGCAGTACTTC. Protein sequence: CASSYEAGGPYEQYF.

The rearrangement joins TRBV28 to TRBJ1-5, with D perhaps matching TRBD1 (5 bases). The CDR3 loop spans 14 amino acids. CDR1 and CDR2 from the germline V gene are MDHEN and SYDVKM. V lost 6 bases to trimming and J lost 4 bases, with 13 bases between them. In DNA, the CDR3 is TGTGCCAGCAGCTCCGGGACTAGGAATCAGCCCCAGCATTTT. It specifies CASSSGTRNQPQHF.

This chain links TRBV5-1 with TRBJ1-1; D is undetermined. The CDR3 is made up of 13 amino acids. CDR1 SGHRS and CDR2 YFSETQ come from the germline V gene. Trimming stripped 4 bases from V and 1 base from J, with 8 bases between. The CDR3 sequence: CASSPEPNTEAFF. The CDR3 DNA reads TGCGCCAGCAGCCCGGAACCGAACACTGAAGCTTTCTTT.

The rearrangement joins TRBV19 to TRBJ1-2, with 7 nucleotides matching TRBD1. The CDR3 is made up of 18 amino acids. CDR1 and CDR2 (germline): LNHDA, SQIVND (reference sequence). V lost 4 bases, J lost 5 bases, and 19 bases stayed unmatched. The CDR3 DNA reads TGTGCCAGTAGTAGGACAGGCGGAATCTTTTCGGGTCGGTATGGCTACACCTTC. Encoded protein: CASSRTGGIFSGRYGYTF.

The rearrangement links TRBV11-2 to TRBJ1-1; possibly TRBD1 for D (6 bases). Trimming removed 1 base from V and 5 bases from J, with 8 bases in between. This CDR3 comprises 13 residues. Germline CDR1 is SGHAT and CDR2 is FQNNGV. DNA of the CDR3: TGTGCCAGCAGCTTAGTCAGGGGTACTGAAGCTTTCTTT. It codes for CASSLVRGTEAFF.

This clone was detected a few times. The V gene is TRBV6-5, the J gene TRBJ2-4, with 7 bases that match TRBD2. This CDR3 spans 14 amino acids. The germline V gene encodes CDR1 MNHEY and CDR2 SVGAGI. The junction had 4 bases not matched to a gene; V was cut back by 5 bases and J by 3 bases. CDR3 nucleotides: TGTGCCAGCAGTGCGGGGGATGGCAAAAACATTCAGTACTTC. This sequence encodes CASSAGDGKNIQYF.

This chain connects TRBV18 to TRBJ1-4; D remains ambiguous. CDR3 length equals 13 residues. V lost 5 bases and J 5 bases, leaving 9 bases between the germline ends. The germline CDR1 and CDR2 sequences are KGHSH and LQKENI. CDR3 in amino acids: CASSATLNEKLFF. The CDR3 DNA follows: TGTGCCAGCTCAGCGACACTAAATGAAAAACTGTTTTTT.

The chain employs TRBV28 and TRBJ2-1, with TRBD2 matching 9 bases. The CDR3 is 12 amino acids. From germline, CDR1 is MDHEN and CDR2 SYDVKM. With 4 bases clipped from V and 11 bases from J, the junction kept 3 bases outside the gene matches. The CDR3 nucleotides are TGTGCCAGCAGTTCTCTAGCGGGACAGCAGTTCTTC. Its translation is CASSSLAGQQFF.

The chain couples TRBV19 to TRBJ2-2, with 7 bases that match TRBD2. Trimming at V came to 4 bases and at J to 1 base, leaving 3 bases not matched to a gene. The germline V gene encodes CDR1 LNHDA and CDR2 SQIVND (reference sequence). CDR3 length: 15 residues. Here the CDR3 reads CASSTVAGNTGELFF. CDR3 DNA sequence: TGTGCCAGTAGTACGGTAGCGGGGAACACCGGGGAGCTGTTTTTT.

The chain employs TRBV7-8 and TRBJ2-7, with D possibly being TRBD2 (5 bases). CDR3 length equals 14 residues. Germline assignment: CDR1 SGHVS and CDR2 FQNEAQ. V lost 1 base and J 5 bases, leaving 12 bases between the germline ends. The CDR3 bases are TGTGCCAGCAGCTTAGATCGTTATAGCGACGAGCAGTACTTC. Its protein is CASSLDRYSDEQYF.

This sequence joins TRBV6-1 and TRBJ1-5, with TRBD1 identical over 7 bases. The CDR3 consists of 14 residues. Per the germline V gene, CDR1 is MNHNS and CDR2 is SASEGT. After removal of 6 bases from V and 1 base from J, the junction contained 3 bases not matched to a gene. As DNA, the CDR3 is TGTGCCAGCAGACGACAGGGAAGCAATCAGCCCCAGCATTTT. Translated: CASRRQGSNQPQHF.

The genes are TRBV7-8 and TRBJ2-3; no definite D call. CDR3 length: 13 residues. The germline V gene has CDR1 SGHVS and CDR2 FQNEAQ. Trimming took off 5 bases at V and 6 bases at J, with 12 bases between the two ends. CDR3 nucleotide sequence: TGTGCCAGCAGCCAAAGGCGTTTTGATACGCAGTATTTT. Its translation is CASSQRRFDTQYF.

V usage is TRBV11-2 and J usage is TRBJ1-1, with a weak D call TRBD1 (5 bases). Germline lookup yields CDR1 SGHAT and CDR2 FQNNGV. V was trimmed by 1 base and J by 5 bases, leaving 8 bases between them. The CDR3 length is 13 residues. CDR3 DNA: TGTGCCAGCAGCTTAGGGACATATACTGAAGCTTTCTTT. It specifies CASSLGTYTEAFF.

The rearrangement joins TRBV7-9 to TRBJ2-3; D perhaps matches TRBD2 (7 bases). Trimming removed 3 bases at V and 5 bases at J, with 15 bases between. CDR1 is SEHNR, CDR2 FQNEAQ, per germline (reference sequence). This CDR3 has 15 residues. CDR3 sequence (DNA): TGTGCCAGCAGCTTTACCGGGGGGCAGGGAGATACGCAGTATTTT. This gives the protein CASSFTGGQGDTQYF.

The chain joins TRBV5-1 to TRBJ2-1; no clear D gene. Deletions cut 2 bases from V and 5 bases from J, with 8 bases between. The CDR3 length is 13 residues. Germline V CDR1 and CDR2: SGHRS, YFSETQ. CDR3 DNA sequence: TGCGCCAGCAGCTTTCTTACGAACAATGAGCAGTTCTTC. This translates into CASSFLTNNEQFF.

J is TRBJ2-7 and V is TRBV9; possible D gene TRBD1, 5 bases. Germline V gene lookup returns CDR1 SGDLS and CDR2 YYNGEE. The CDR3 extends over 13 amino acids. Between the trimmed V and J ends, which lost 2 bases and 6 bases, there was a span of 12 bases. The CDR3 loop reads CASSVGERGEQYF. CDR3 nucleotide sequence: TGTGCCAGCAGCGTTGGGGAAAGGGGCGAGCAGTACTTC.

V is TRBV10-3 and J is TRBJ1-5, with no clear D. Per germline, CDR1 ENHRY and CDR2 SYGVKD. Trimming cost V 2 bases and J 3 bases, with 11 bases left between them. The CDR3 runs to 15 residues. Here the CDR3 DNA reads TGTGCCATCAGTGAGGTCGCAGGACTCAATCAGCCCCAGCATTTT. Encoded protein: CAISEVAGLNQPQHF.

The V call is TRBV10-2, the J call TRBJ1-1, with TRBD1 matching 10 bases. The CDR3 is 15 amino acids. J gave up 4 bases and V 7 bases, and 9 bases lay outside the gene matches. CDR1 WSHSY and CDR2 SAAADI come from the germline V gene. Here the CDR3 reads CASTDRGEGTTEAFF. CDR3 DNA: TGCGCCAGCACGGACAGGGGGGAGGGGACCACTGAAGCTTTCTTT.

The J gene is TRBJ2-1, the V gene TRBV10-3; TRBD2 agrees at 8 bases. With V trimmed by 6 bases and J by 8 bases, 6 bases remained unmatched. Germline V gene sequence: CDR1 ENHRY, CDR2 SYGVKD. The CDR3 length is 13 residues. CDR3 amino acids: CAISRAGEYEQFF. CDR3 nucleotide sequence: TGTGCCATCAGCAGAGCGGGAGAATATGAGCAGTTCTTC.

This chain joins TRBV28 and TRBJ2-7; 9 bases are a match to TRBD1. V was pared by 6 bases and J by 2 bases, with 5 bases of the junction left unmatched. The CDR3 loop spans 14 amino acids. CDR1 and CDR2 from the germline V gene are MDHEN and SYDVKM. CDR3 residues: CASRITGGPYEQYF. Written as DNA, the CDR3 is TGTGCCAGCAGAATTACAGGGGGCCCCTACGAGCAGTACTTC.

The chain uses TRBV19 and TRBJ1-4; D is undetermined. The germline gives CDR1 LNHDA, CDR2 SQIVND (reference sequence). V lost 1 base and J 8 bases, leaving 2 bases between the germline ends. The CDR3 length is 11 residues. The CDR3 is CASSIGEKLFF. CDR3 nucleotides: TGTGCCAGTAGTATAGGGGAAAAACTGTTTTTT.

The CDR3 loop reads CASSQDPKAGDNYGYTF. For the CDR3, the DNA is TGCGCCAGCAGCCAAGATCCAAAGGCAGGCGATAACTATGGCTACACCTTC. J is TRBJ1-2 and V is TRBV4-1; no clear D. Deletions cut 0 bases from V and 1 base from J, with 15 bases between. The CDR3 extends over 17 amino acids. Per germline, CDR1 MGHRA and CDR2 YSYEKL.